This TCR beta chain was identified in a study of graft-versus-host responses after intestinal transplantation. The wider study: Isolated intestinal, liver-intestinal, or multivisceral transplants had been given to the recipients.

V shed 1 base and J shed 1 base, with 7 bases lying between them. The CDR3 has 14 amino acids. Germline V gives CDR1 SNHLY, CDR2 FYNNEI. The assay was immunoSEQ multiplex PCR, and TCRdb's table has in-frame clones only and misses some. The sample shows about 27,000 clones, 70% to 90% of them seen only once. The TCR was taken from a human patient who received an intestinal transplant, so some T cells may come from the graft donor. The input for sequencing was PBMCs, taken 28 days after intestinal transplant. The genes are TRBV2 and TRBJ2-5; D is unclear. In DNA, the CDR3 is TGTGCCAGCAGTGAAGATAGACCCCAAGAGACCCAGTACTTC. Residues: CASSEDRPQETQYF.